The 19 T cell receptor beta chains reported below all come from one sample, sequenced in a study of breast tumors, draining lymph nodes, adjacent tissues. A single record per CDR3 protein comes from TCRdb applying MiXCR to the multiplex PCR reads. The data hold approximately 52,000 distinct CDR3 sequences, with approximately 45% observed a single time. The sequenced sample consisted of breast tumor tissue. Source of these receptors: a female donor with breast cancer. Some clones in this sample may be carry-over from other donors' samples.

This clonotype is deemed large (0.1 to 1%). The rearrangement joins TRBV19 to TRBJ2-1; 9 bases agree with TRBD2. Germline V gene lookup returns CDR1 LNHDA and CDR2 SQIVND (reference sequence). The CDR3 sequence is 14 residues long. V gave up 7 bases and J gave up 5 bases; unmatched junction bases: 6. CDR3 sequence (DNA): TGTGCCAGTAAACTAGCGGGTATCAACAATGAGCAGTTCTTC. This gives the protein CASKLAGINNEQFF. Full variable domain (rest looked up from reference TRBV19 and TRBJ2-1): DGGITQSPKYLFRKEGQNVTLSCEQNLNHDAMYWYRQDPGQGLRLIYYSQIVNDFQKGDIAEGYSVSREKKESFPLTVTSAQKNPTAFYLCASKLAGINNEQFFGPGTRLTVL.

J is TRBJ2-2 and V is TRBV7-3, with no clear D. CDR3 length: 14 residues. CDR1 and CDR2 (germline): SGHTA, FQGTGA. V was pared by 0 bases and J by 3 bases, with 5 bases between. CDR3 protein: CASSLTQDTGELFF. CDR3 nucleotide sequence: TGTGCCAGCAGCTTAACCCAAGACACCGGGGAGCTGTTTTTT.

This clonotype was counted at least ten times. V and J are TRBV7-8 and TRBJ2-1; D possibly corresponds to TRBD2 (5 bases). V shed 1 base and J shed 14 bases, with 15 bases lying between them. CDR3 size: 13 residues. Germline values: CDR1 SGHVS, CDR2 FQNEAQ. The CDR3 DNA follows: TGTGCCAGCAGCTTAGAGACGGACTCCAAGGAGTTCTTC. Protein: CASSLETDSKEFF. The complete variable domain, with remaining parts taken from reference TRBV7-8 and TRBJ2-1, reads GAGVSQSPRYKVAKRGQDVALRCDPISGHVSLFWYQQALGQGPEFLTYFQNEAQLDKSGLPSDRFFAERPEGSVSTLKIQRTQQEDSAVYLCASSLETDSKEFFGPGTRLTVL.

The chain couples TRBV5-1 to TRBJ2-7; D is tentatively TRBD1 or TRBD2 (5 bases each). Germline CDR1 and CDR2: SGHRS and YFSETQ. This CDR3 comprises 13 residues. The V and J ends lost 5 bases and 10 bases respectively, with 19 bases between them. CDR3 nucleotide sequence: TGCGCCAGCAGTGAGAAGGGTTTGGGGGACCAGTACTTC. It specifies CASSEKGLGDQYF. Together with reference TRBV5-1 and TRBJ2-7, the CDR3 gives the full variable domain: KAGVTQTPRYLIKTRGQQVTLSCSPISGHRSVSWYQQTPGQGLQFLFEYFSETQRNKGNFPGRFSGRQFSNSRSEMNVSTLELGDSALYLCASSEKGLGDQYFGPGTRLTVT.

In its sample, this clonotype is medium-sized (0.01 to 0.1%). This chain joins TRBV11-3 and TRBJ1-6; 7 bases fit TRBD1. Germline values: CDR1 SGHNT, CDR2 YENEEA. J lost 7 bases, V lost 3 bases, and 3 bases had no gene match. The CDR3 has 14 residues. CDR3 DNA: TGTGCCAGCAGCTTGGGGACAGTGAATTCACCCCTCCACTTT. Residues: CASSLGTVNSPLHF.

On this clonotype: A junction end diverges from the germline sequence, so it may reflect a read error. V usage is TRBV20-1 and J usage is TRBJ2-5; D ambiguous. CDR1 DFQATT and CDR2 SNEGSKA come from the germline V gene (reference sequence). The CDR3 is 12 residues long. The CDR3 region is CSARDRPETQCF. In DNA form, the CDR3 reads TGCAGTGCTAGAGATAGACCAGAGACCCAGTGCTTC.

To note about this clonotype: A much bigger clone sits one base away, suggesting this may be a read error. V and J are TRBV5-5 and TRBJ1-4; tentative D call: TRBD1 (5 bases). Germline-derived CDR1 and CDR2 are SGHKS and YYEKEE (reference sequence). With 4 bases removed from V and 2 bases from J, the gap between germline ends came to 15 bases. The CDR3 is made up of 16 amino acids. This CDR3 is CASSQDQGATNEKLFF. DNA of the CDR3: TGTGCCAGCAGCCAGGATCAGGGTGCCACTAATGAAAAACTGTTTTTT.

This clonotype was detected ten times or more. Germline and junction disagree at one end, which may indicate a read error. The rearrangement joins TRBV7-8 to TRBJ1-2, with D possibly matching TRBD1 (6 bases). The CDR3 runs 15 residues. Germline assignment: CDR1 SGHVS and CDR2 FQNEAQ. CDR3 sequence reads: CASSPSRGGGGGHTF. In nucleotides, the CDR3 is TGTGCCAGCAGCCCCAGTCGGGGGGGAGGGGGTGGCCACACCTTC.

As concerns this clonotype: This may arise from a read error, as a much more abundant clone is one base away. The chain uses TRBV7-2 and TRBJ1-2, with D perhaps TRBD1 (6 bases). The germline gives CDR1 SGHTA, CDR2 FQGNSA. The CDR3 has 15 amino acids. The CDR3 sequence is CASSLYRVEVYGYPF. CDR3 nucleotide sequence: TGTGCCAGCAGCTTATACAGGGTTGAAGTATATGGCTACCCCTTC.

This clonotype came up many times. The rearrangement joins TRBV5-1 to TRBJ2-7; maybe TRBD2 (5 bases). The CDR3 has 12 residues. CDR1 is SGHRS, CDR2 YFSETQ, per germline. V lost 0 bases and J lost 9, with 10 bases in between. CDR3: CASSLGESGQYF. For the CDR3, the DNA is TGCGCCAGCAGCTTGGGTGAGAGCGGGCAGTACTTC.

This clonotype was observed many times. The CDR3 sequence: CASSHRELAGHNEQFF. For the CDR3, the DNA is TGTGCCAGCAGTCACCGAGAACTAGCGGGGCACAATGAGCAGTTCTTC. The chain uses TRBV6-6 and TRBJ2-1; 10 positions agree with TRBD2. This CDR3 has 16 residues. Germline loops: CDR1 MNHNY, CDR2 SVGAGI (reference sequence). V shed 5 bases and J 5 bases; nucleotides not matched to a gene: 9.

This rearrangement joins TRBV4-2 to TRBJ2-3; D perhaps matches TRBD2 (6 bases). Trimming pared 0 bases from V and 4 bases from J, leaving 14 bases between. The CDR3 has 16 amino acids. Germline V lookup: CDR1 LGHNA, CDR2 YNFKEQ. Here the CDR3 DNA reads TGTGCCAGCAGCCAAGAACGTGCGACGGGAGCAGATACGCAGTATTTT. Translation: CASSQERATGADTQYF.

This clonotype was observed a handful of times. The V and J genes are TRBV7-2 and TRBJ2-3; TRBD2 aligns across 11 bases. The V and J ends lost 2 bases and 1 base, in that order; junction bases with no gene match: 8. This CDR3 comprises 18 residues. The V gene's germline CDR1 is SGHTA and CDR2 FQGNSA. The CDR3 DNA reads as TGTGCCAGCAGCTTATTTATAGCGGGAGGGAGGGGCACAGATACGCAGTATTTT. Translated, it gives CASSLFIAGGRGTDTQYF.

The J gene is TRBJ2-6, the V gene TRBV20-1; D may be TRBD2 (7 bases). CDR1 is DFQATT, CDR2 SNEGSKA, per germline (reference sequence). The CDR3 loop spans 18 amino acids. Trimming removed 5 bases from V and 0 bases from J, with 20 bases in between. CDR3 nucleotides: TGCAGTGCTCGACCGGGGGGCGTCATTTCCTCTGGGGCCAACGTCCTGACTTTC. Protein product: CSARPGGVISSGANVLTF.

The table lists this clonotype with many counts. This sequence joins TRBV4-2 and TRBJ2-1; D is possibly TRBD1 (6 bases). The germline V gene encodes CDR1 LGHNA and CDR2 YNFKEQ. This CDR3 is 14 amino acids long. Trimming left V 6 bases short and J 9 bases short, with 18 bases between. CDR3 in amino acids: CASSREQGTGEQFF. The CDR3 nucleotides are TGTGCCAGCAGTCGGGAACAGGGTACGGGTGAGCAGTTCTTC.

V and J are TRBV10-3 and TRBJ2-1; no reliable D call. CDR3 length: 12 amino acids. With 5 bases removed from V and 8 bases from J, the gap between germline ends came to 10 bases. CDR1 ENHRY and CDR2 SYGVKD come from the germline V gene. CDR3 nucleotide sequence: TGTGCCATCAGTCCGGGCCGCGATGAGCAGTTCTTC. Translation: CAISPGRDEQFF.

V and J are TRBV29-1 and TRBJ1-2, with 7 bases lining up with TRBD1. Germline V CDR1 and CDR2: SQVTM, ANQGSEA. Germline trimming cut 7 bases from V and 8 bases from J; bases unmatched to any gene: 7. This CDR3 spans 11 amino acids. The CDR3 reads CSAGDSEGYTF. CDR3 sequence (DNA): TGCAGCGCCGGGGACAGTGAAGGCTACACCTTC.

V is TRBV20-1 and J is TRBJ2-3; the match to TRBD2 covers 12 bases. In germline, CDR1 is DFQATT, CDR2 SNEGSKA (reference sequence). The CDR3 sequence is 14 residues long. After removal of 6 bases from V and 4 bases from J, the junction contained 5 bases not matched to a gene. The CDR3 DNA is TGCAGTGCAAAACTAGCGGGAGGATCAGATACGCAGTATTTT. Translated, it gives CSAKLAGGSDTQYF.

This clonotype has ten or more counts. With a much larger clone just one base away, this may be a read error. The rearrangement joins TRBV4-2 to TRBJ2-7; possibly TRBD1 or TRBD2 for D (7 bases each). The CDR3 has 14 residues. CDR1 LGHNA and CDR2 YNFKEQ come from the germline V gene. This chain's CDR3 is CASGQGGGGDEQYF. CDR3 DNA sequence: TGTGCCAGCGGCCAAGGGGGAGGGGGCGACGAGCAGTACTTC.